The 9 T cell receptor beta chains in this list originate from one sample, sequenced in a study of T cells in localized non-small cell lung cancer. TCRdb's copy holds only in-frame clones and misses some; the assay was immunoSEQ multiplex PCR. The table lists tens of thousands of clones, about 90% of them singletons. The starting material was peripheral blood mononuclear cells, obtained before any cancer treatment. The receptors were gathered from a man aged 40 to 75 with stage III lung adenocarcinoma.

The rearrangement joins TRBV9 to TRBJ1-5, with 8 bases fitting TRBD1. The CDR3 is 16 residues long. Trimming cost V 4 bases and J 10 bases; bases outside gene matches: 16. Germline CDR1 SGDLS, CDR2 YYNGEE. The DNA of the CDR3 is TGTGCCAGCAGCCCCCGAGAGGACAGGGCCCGTGAACCCCAGCATTTT. Translation: CASSPREDRAREPQHF.

CDR3 DNA sequence: TGTGCCAGCAGCCAGGGCGGGGGGGCGGATGAGCAGTTCTTC. Residues: CASSQGGGADEQFF. The gene calls are TRBV4-2 and TRBJ2-1; 9 bases line up with TRBD2. The germline CDR1 and CDR2 sequences are LGHNA and YNFKEQ. The J segment lost 8 bases and the V segment lost 3 bases, leaving 5 bases of the junction unmatched. This CDR3 has 14 residues.

This chain connects TRBV5-1 to TRBJ2-5; D not certain. CDR1 and CDR2 from the germline V gene are SGHRS and YFSETQ. This CDR3 is 13 amino acids long. The germline V and J ends were trimmed by 4 bases and 5 bases, with 12 bases remaining between them. The CDR3 loop is CASSRESVETQYF. CDR3 DNA sequence: TGCGCCAGCAGCCGTGAGAGCGTGGAGACCCAGTACTTC. Full variable domain (missing parts from reference TRBV5-1 and TRBJ2-5): KAGVTQTPRYLIKTRGQQVTLSCSPISGHRSVSWYQQTPGQGLQFLFEYFSETQRNKGNFPGRFSGRQFSNSRSEMNVSTLELGDSALYLCASSRESVETQYFGPGTRLLVL.

This chain joins TRBV28 and TRBJ2-1, with 8 bases identical to TRBD2. The J segment lost 6 bases and the V segment lost 1 base, leaving 5 bases of the junction unmatched. The CDR3 runs 15 residues. Germline lookup yields CDR1 MDHEN and CDR2 SYDVKM. CDR3: CASSLSGLGPNEQFF. CDR3 nucleotide sequence: TGTGCCAGCAGTTTATCGGGACTAGGACCCAATGAGCAGTTCTTC.

The chain couples TRBV7-3 to TRBJ2-2; 7 nucleotides match TRBD1. The germline CDR1 and CDR2 sequences are SGHTA and FQGTGA. The trim removed 4 bases at V and 1 base at J, leaving 6 bases unmatched. The CDR3 is made up of 16 amino acids. DNA for the CDR3: TGTGCCAGCAGCTACACCAGGACAGGGAACACCGGGGAGCTGTTTTTT. This translates into CASSYTRTGNTGELFF.

This clone was counted once. This chain uses TRBV6-6 with TRBJ2-7; 10 bases line up with TRBD1. With 6 bases clipped from V and 5 bases from J, the junction kept 4 bases outside the gene matches. The CDR3 is 13 residues long. Germline V CDR1 and CDR2: MNHNY, SVGAGI (reference sequence). The CDR3 DNA reads TGTGCCAGCAGGGGACAGGGGTCAGACGAGCAGTACTTC. This encodes CASRGQGSDEQYF.

The rearrangement joins TRBV28 to TRBJ2-7; 7 nucleotides align to TRBD2. Per germline, CDR1 MDHEN and CDR2 SYDVKM. The V and J ends lost 2 bases and 3 bases, in that order; junction bases with no gene match: 13. The CDR3 length is 17 residues. CDR3 DNA sequence: TGTGCCAGCAGTTTAGGGCGGGGGTTTTATAGAGGCTACGAGCAGTACTTC. Protein: CASSLGRGFYRGYEQYF.

This chain links TRBV4-2 with TRBJ1-2; D not certain. Germline CDR1 LGHNA, CDR2 YNFKEQ. This CDR3 comprises 16 residues. The V end was cut by 0 bases, the J end by 3 bases, with 14 bases between. The CDR3 here is CASSQDWALEDYGYTF. Here the CDR3 DNA reads TGTGCCAGCAGCCAAGACTGGGCCCTTGAGGACTATGGCTACACCTTC.

The rearrangement links TRBV10-3 to TRBJ1-2, with 8 bases matching TRBD1. CDR3 size: 17 residues. The V gene's germline CDR1 is ENHRY and CDR2 SYGVKD. After removal of 0 bases from V and 0 bases from J, the junction contained 6 bases not matched to a gene. CDR3: CAISESGRGQSNYGYTF. In DNA, the CDR3 is TGTGCCATCAGTGAGTCGGGCAGGGGGCAATCTAACTATGGCTACACCTTC.